What follows describes a single TCR beta chain. The entry originates in a study of T cell changes during pregnancy in multiple sclerosis. Germline lookup yields CDR1 SNHLY and CDR2 FYNNEI. With 6 bases clipped from V and 5 bases from J, the junction kept 6 bases outside the gene matches. The CDR3 has 14 amino acids. Assay: immunoSEQ multiplex PCR; the TCRdb copy retains only in-frame clones and omits some. The data show 60,000 or so clones, 93% seen once. The TCR originated in a female donor with multiple sclerosis, enrolled in a pregnancy study. This chain uses TRBV2 with TRBJ2-5, with 10 bases lining up with TRBD1. Material: CD4+ T cells from peripheral blood mononuclear cells, obtained before pregnancy. The CDR3 DNA reads as TGTGCCAGCAGAGGGACAGGGGCGGGGGAGACCCAGTACTTC. Translation: CASRGTGAGETQYF.